This TCR beta chain originates from a study of breast tumors, draining lymph nodes, adjacent tissues. TCRdb independently ran MiXCR on the multiplex PCR reads; one entry per CDR3 protein. The sample lists about 180,000 distinct CDR3 sequences; around 35% were seen once. Broader study findings: Tumor repertoires ranked between lymph nodes and nontumor tissue in diversity, with V and J gene preferences. Tumor and nontumor repertoires were significantly more similar in luminal-like than in basal-like breast cancer.

This clonotype has at least ten counts. Its cognate antigen is unknown. Axillary draining lymph nodes of breast cancer patients supplied the node samples. The sequence derives from a female donor with breast cancer. Some clones in this sample may be carry-over from other donors' samples. Source material: axillary lymph node tissue.

The CDR3 DNA follows: TGTGCCAGCAGCCTTCGGACTAGCGGGGGCTATACGCAGTATTTT. Its protein product is CASSLRTSGGYTQYF. This chain joins TRBV9 and TRBJ2-3; 13 bases fit TRBD2. V was pared by 4 bases and J by 7 bases, with 6 bases of the junction left unmatched. This CDR3 is built from 15 residues. Germline CDR1 reads SGDLS; CDR2 reads YYNGEE. Looking up the rest from reference TRBV9 and TRBJ2-3 gives the full variable domain: DSGVTQTPKHLITATGQRVTLRCSPRSGDLSVYWYQQSLDQGLQFLIQYYNGEERAKGNILERFSAQQFPDLHSELNLSSLELGDSALYFCASSLRTSGGYTQYFGPGTRLTVL.